This T cell receptor beta chain was captured in a study of OX40 agonist ivuxolimab in advanced cancers. Data came from immunoSEQ multiplex PCR; TCRdb stores just in-frame clones and leaves some out. The sample has around 86,000 clones; approximately 88% are singletons. Regarding the study as a whole: Among expanded peripheral T cells, antigen specificity went undetermined.

Comment on this clone: Its antigen is not known.

This CDR3 has 13 residues. V gave up 5 bases and J gave up 0 bases, with 7 bases separating them. Germline CDR1 reads SGHNT; CDR2 reads YENEEA. The clonotype comes from an adult with an advanced solid tumor such as melanoma, head and neck, liver or kidney cancer. The chain carries TRBV11-3 and TRBJ1-1; no firm D call. The sequenced sample was CD4+ or CD8+ T cells sorted from blood, obtained in a trial of the OX40 agonist ivuxolimab. The chain's CDR3 is CASSPLLNTEAFF. The CDR3 DNA follows: TGTGCCAGCAGCCCTCTCTTGAACACTGAAGCTTTCTTT.